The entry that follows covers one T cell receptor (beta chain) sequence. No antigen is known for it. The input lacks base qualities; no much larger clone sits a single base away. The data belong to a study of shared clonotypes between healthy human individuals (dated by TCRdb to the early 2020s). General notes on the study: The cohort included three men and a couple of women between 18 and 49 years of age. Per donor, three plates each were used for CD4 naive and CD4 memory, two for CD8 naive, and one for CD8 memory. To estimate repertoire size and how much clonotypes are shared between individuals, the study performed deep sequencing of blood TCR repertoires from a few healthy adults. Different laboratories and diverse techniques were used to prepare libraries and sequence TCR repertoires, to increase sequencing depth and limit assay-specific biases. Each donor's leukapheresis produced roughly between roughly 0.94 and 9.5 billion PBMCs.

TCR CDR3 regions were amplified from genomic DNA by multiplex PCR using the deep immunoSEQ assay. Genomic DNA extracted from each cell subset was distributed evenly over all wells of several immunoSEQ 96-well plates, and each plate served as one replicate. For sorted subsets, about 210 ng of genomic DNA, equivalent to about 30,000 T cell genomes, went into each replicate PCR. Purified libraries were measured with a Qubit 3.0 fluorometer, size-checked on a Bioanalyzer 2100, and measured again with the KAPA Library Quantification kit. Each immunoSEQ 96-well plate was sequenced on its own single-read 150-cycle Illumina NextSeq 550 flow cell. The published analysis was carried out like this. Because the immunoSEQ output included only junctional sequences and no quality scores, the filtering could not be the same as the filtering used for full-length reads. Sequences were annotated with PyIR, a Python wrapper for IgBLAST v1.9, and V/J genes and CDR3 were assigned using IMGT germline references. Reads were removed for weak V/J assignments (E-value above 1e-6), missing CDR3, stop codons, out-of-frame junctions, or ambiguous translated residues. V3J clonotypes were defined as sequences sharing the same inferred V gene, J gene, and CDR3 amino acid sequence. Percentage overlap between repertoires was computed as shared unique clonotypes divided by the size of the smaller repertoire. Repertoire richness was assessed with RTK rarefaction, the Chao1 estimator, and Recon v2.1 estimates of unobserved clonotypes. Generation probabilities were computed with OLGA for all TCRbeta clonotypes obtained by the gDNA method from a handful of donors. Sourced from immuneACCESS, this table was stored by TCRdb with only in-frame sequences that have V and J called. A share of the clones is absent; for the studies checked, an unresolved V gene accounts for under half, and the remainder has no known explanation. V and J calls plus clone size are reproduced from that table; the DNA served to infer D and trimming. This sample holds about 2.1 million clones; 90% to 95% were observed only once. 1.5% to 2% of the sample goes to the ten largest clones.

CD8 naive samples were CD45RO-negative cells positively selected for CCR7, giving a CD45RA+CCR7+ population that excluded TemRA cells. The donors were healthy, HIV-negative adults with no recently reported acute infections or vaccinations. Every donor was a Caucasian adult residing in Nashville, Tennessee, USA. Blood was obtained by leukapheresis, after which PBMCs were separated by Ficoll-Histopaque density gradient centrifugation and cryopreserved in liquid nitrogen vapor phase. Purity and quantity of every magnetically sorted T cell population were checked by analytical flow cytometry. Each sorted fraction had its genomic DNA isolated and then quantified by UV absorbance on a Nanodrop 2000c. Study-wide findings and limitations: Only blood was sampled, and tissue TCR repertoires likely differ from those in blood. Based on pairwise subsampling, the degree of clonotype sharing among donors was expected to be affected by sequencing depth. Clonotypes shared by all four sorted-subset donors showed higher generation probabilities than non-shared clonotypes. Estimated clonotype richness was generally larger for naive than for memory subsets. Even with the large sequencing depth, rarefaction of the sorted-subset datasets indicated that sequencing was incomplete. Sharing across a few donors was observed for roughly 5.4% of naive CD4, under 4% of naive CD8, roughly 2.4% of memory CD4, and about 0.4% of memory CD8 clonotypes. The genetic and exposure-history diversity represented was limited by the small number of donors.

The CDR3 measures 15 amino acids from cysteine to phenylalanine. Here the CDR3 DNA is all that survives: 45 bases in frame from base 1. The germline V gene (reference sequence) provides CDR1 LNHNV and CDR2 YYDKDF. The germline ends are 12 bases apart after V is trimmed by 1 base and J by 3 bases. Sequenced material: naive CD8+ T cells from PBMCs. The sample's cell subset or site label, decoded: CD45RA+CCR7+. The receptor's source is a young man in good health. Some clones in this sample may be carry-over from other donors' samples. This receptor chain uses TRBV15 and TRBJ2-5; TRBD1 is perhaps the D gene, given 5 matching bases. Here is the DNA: TGTGCCACCAGCAGAGCCCAGGGCGTCGAAGAGACCCAGTACTTC. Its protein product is CATSRAQGVEETQYF.